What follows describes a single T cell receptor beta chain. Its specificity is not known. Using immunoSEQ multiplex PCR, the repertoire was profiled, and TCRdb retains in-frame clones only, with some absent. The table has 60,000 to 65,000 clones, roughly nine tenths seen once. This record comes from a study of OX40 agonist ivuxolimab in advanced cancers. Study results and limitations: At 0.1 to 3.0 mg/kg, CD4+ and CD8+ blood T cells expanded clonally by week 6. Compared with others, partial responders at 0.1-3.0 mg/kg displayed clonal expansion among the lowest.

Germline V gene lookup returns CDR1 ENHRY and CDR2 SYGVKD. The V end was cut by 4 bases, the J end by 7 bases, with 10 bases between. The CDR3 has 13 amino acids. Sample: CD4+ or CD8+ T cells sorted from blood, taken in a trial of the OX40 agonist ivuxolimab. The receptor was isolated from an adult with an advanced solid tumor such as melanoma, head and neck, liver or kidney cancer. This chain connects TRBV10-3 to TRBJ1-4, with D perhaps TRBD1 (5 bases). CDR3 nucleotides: TGTGCCATCAGTGGGCAGGGTCTTGAAAAACTGTTTTTT. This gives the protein CAISGQGLEKLFF.